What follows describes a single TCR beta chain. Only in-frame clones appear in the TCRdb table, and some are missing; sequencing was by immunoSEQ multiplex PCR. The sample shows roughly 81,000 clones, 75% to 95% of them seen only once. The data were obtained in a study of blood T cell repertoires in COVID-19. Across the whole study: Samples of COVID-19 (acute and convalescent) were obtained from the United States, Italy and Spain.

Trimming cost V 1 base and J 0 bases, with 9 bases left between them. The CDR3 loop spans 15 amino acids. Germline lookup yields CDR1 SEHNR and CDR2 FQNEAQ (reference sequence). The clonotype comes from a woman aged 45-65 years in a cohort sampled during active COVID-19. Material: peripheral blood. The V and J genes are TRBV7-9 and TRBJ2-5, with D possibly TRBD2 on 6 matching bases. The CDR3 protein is CASSLGGTYQETQYF. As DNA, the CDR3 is TGTGCCAGCAGCTTAGGCGGGACTTACCAAGAGACCCAGTACTTC. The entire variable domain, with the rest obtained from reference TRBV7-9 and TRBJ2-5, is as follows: DTGVSQNPRHKITKRGQNVTFRCDPISEHNRLYWYRQTLGQGPEFLTYFQNEAQLEKSRLLSDRFSAERPKGSFSTLEIQRTEQGDSAMYLCASSLGGTYQETQYFGPGTRLLVL.